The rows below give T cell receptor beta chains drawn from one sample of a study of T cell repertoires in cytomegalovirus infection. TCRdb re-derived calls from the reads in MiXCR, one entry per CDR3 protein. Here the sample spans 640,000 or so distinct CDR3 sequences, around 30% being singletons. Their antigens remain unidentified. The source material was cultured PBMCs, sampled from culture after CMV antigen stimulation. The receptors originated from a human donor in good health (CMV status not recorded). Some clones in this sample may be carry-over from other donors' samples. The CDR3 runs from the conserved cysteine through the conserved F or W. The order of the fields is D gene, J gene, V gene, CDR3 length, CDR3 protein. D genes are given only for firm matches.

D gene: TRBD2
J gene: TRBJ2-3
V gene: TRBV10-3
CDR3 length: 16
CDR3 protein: CAISSGLAGSTDTQYF

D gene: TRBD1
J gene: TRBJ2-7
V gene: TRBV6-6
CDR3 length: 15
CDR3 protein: CASSGVRGLAYEQYF

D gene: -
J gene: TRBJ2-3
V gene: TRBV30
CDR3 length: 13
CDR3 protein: CAWSQGSADTQYF

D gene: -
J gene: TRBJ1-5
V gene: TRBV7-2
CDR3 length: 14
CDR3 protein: CASSVRSGNQPQHF

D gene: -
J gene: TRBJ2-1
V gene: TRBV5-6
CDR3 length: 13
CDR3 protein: CASSLVGHNEQFF

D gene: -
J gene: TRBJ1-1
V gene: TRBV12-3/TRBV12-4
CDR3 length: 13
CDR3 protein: CASSASGAAEAFF

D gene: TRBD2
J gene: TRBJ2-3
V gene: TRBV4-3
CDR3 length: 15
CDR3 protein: CASSPGTTLSSAQYF

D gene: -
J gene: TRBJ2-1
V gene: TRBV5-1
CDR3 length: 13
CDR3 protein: CATQVCQYNEQFF

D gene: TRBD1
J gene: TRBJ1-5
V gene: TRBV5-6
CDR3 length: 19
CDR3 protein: CASSRTTGGPGYSNQPQHF

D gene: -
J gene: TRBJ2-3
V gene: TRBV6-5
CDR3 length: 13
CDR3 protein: CASSYLHTDTQYF

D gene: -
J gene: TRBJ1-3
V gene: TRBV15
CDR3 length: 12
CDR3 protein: CATSQRGNTIYF

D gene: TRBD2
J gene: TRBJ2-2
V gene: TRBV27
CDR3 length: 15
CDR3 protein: CASNGGGLYTGELFF

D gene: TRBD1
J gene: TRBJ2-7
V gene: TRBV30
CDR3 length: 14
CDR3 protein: CAWRKPGTAYEQYF

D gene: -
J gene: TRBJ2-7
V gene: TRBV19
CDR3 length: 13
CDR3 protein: CASSIRGHYEQYF

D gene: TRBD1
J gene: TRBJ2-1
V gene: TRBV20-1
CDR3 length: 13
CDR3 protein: CSALRDSYNEQFF

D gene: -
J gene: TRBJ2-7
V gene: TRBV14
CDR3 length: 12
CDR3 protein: CASSQYDGEQYF

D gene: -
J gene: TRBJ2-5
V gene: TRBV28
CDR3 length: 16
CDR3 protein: CASSTNLGHLRETQYF

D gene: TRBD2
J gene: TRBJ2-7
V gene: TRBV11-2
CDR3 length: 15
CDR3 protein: CASSLYTSGMYEQYF

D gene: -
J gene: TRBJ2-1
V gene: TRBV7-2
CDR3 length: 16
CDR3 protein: CASSLERVSSYNEQFF

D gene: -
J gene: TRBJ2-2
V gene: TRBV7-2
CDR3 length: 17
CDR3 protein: CASSLVTSLGATGELFF

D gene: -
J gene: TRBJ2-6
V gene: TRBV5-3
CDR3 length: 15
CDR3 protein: CASSFMGGGANVLTF

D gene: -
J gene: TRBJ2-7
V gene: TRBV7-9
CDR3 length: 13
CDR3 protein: CASNSRGTYEQYF

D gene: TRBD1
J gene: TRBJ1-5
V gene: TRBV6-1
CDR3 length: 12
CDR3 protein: CASSPPDRAQHF

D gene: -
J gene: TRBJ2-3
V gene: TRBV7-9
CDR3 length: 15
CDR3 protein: CASSLVVKPTDTQYF

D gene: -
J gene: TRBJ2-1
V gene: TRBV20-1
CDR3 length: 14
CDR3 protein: CSAPRGGGGDEQFF

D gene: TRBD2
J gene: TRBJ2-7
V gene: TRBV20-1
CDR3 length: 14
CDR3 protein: CSAGRLAGRYEQYF

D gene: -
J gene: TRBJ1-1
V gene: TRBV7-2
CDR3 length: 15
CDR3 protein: CASSFSRIMNTEAFF

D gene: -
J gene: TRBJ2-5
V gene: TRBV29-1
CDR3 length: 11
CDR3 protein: CSVSRQETQYF

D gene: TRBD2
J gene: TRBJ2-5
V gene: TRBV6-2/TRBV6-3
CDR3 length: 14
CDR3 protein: CASRAGLPVETQYF

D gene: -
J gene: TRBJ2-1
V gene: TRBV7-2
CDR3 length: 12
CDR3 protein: CASSLGTAPQFF

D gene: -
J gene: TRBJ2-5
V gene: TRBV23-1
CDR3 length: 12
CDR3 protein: CASSQQGATQYF

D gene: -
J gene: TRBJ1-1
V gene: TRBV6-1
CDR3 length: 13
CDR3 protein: CASNPAGGAKAFF

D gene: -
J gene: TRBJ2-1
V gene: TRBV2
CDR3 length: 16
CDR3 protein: CASKGRKSRSDNEQFF

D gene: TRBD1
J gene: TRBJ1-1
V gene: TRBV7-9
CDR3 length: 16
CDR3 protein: CARSLSTGVRGTEAFF

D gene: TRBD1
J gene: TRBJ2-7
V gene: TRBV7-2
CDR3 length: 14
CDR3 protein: CASSYDRVVGEQYF

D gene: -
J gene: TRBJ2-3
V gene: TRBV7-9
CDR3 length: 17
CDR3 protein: CASSLDPTGTDTDTQYF

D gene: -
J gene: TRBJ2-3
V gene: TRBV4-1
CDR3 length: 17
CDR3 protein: CASSPDPLAPNTDTQYF

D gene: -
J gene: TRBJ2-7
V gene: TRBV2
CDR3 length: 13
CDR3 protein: CASSEPMPYEQYF

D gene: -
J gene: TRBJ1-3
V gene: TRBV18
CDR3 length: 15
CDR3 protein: CASSPPAGPGNTIYF

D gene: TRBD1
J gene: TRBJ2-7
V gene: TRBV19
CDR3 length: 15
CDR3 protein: CASSKGTQGWHEQYF

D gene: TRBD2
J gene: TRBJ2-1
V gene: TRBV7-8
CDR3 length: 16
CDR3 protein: CASSPYPREIHNEQFF

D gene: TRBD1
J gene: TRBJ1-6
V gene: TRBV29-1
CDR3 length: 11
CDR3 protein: CSGDRDSPLHF

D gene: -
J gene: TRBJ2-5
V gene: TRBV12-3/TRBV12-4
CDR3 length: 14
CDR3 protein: CASTPFYEQETQYF